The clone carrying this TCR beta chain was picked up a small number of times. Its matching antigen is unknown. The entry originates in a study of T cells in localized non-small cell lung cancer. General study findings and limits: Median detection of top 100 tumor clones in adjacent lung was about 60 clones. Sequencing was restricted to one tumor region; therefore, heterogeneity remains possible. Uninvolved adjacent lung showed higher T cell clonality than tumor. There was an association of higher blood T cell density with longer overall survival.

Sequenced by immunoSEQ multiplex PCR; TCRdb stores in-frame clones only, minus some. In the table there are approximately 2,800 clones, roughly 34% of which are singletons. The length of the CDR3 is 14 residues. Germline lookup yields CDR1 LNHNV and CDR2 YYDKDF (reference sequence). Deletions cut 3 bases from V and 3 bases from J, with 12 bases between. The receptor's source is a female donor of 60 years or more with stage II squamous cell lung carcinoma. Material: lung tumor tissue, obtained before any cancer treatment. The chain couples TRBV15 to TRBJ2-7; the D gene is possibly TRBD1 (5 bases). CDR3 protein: CATSRADSFYEQYF. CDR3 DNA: TGTGCCACCAGCAGGGCCGACAGCTTCTACGAGCAGTACTTC.